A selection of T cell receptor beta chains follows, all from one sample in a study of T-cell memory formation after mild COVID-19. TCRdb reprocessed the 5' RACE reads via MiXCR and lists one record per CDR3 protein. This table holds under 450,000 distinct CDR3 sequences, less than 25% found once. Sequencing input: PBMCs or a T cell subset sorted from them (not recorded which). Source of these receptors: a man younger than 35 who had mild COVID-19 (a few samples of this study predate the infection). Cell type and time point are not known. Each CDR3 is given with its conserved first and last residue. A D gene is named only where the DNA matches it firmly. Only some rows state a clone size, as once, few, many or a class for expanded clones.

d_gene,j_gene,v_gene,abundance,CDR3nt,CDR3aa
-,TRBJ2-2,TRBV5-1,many,TGCGCCAGCAGCTTGGCCGGTGACGGGGAGCTGTTTTTT,CASSLAGDGELFF
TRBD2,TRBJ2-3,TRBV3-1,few,TGTGCCAGCAGCCCGTGGACTAGCGGGGGGGCCCAAGATACGCAGTATTTT,CASSPWTSGGAQDTQYF
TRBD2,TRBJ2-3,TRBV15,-,TGTGCCACCAGCGGGGGGGACACAGATACGCAGTATTTT,CATSGGDTDTQYF
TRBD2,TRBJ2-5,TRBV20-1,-,TGCAGTGCCAGGGGGTCTAGCGGGGAAGAGACCCAGTACTTC,CSARGSSGEETQYF
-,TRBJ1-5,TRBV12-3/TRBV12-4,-,TGTGCCAGCAGTTTAGCAGGGGGGGACCAGCATTTT,CASSLAGGDQHF
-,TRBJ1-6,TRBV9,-,TGTGCCAGCAGCGGACAGTATTCACCCCTCCACTTT,CASSGQYSPLHF
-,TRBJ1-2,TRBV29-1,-,TGCAGCGTGAGGGAGATCTATGGCTACACCTTC,CSVREIYGYTF
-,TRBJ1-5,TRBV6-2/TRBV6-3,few,TGTGCCAGCAGTTACCTCGGGGAAGGACAGCCCCAGCATTTT,CASSYLGEGQPQHF
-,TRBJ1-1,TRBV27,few,TGTGCCAGCGCTGGGGGTGTTGAAGCTTTCTTT,CASAGGVEAFF
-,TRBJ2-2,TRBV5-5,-,TGTGCCAGCAGCCGCCAACAAAACACCGGGGAGCTGTTTTTT,CASSRQQNTGELFF
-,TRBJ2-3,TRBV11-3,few,TGTGCCAGCAGCCCGACGGCGGGGAGAACAGATACGCAGTATTTT,CASSPTAGRTDTQYF
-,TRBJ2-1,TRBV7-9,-,TGTGCCAGCAGCTTGTGGGGTCTCTCCTACAATGAGCAGTTCTTC,CASSLWGLSYNEQFF
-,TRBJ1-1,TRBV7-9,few,TGTGCCAGCAGAACGGGAGGGAACACTGAAGCTTTCTTT,CASRTGGNTEAFF
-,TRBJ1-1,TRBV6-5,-,TGTGCCAGCAGGATCGGAGCGAACACTGAAGCTTTCTTT,CASRIGANTEAFF
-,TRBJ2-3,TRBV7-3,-,TGTGCCAGCAGCCCTTCAGAGGGTACGCAGTATTTT,CASSPSEGTQYF
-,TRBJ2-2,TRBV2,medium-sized,TGTGCCAGCCTATCAATGGGGCAGGGGGGATACACCGGGGAGCTGTTTTTT,CASLSMGQGGYTGELFF
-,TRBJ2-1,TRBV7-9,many,TGTGCCAGCAGCTTTGGTACCTACAATGAGCAGTTCTTC,CASSFGTYNEQFF
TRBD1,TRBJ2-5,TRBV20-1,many,TGCAGTGCAATAAACAGGGGCGGCGAGACCCAGTACTTC,CSAINRGGETQYF
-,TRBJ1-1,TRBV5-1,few,TGCGCCAGCAGCTTTCGTAGGGTAGACACTGAAGCTTTCTTT,CASSFRRVDTEAFF
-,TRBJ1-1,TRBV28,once,TGTGCCAGCAGTTTAAACAGGGTGACTGAAGCTTTCTTT,CASSLNRVTEAFF
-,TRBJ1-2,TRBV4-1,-,TGCGCCAGCAGCCAAGACAGGGATGAAAACTATGGCTACACCTTC,CASSQDRDENYGYTF
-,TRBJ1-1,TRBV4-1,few,TGCGCCAGCCTGGGCTTCTTACGGAACACTGAAGCTTTCTTT,CASLGFLRNTEAFF